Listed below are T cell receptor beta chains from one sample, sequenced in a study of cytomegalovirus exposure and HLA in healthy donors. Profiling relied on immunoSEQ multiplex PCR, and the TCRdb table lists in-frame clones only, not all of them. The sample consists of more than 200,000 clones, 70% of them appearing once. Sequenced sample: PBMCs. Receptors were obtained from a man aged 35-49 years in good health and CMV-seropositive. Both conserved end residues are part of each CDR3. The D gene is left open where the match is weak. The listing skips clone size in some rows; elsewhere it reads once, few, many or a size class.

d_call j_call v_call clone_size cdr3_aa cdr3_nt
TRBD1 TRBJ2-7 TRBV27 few CASSLSGTGGEQYF TGTGCCAGCAGTCTGTCCGGGACAGGGGGCGAGCAGTACTTC
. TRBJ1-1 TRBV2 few CASTRGGAGDTEAFF TGTGCCAGCACCCGAGGGGGGGCGGGAGACACTGAAGCTTTCTTT
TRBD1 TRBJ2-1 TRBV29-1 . CSVYAGTGVVNEQFF TGCAGCGTCTATGCCGGGACAGGGGTGGTCAATGAGCAGTTCTTC
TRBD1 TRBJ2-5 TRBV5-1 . CASSLVGGIMETQYF TGCGCCAGCAGCTTGGTAGGGGGCATCATGGAGACCCAGTACTTC
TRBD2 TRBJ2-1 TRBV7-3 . CASSLRAGGPQSSYNEQFF TGTGCCAGCAGCTTAAGGGCGGGGGGCCCGCAGAGCTCCTACAATGAGCAGTTCTTC
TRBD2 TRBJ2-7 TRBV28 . CASSRLAGGPSGQYF TGTGCCAGCAGCAGACTAGCGGGGGGGCCCTCAGGGCAGTACTTC
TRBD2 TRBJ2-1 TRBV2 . CASSERLAGGPGGYNEQFF TGTGCCAGCAGTGAAAGATTGGCGGGGGGGCCCGGGGGATACAATGAGCAGTTCTTC
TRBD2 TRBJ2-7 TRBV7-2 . CASSRSGIVSYEQYF TGTGCCAGCAGCCGCAGCGGGATAGTCTCCTACGAGCAGTACTTC
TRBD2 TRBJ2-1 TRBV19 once CASSTSGGAFEQFF TGTGCCAGTAGTACTAGCGGGGGGGCCTTTGAGCAGTTCTTC
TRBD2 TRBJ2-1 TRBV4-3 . CASRRVAGGAAEQFF TGCGCCAGCAGAAGGGTAGCGGGGGGTGCTGCTGAGCAGTTCTTC
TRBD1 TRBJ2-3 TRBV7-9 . CASSARQGSDTQYF TGTGCCAGCAGCGCTCGACAGGGCTCGGATACGCAGTATTTT
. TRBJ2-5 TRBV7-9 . CASSLTGPQETQYF TGTGCCAGCAGCCTGACAGGTCCCCAAGAGACCCAGTACTTC
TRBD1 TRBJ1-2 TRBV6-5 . CASSSSGTGVSYGYTF TGTGCCAGCAGTTCATCCGGGACAGGCGTTAGCTATGGCTACACCTTC
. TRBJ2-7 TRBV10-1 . CASSDGGASYEQYF TGCGCCAGCAGTGATGGGGGGGCGAGCTACGAGCAGTACTTC